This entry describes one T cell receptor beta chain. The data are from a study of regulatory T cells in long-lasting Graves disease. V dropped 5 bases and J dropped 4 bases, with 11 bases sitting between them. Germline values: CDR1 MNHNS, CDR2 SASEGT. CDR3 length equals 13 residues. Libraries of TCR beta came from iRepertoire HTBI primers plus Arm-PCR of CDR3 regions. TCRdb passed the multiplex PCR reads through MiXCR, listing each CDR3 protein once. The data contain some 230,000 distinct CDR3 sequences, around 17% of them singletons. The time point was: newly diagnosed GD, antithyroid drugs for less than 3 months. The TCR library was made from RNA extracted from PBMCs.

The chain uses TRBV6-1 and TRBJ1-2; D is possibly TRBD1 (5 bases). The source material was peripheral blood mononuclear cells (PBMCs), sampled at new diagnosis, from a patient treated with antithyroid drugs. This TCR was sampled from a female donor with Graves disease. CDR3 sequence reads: CASSQQVVYGYTF. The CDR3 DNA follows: TGTGCCAGCAGTCAACAGGTTGTCTATGGCTACACCTTC.